This T cell receptor beta chain was documented in a study of vaccination and CD4 T cells after COVID-19. Study context: Post-COVID draws followed diagnosis by a median around 92 days (range 35 to 161).

Treatment denoted: approximately 11-day PBMC culture with coronavirus spike peptide pools or control peptides (ViraFEST assay). Sequencing of the DNA from cultured CD4+ T cells was carried out with the Oncomine TCR Beta short-read assay. Once CD4+ T cells had been cultured, genomic DNA was extracted from them. TCRdb re-analysed the PCR reads in MiXCR, keeping a single row per CDR3 protein. There are about 12,000 distinct CDR3 sequences in the sample; 44% occur only once, and approximately 7.6% lies in the top ten. As for this clonotype: The antigen remains undetermined.

Sequencing input: CD4+ T cells from blood, cultured in vitro. This clonotype was obtained from a human donor who had recovered from COVID-19.

The CDR3 DNA sequence: TGTGCCAGCAGTGAAGATAGCGCCAACACCGGGGAGCTGTTTTTT. Its protein is CASSEDSANTGELFF. This chain links TRBV2 with TRBJ2-2, with TRBD2 as a possible D gene (5 bases). V lost 1 base and J lost 2, with 8 bases in between. The germline gives CDR1 SNHLY, CDR2 FYNNEI. This CDR3 spans 15 amino acids.